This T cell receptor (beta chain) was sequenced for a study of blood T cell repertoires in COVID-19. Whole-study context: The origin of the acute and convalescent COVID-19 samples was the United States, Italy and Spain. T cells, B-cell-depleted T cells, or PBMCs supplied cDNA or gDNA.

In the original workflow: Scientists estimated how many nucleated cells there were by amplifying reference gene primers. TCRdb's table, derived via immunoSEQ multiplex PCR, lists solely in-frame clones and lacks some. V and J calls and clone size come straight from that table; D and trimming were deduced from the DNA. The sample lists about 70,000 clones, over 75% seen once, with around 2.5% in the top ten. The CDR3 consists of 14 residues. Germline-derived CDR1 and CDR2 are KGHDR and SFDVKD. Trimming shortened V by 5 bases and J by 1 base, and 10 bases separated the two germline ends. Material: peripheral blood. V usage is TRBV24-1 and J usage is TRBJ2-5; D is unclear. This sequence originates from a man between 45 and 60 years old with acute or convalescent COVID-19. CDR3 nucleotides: TGTGCCACCAGTGCACAGAGCTTCCAAGAGACCCAGTACTTC. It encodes CATSAQSFQETQYF.